Many counts were recorded for the clone carrying this T cell receptor (beta chain). Synthesis of cDNA was carried out by template-switch 5'RACE. The reaction used 10-nucleotide random UMIs. The yield of each sequencing run was over 190 million TCR-beta sequences from 15-18 subjects. MiXCR was run by TCRdb on the 5' RACE reads, yielding one entry per CDR3 protein. The sample contains approximately 38,000 distinct CDR3 sequences, roughly 11% of which appear only once. The sample belongs to a study of neurological immune-mediated disorders. Germline V lookup: CDR1 SGHVS, CDR2 FQNEAQ. Trimming removed 5 bases at V and 2 bases at J, with 12 bases between. The CDR3 consists of 14 residues.

The specimen sequenced was CD4+ T cells from blood. This chain links TRBV7-8 with TRBJ2-5, with D tentatively TRBD1 (6 bases). This receptor was identified in a woman aged 30 to 39 with HTLV-1-associated myelopathy (HAM/TSP). The CDR3 sequence is CASSPQGGQETQYF. The CDR3, as DNA: TGTGCCAGCAGCCCACAGGGTGGTCAAGAGACCCAGTACTTC.